This entry describes one T cell receptor (beta chain). Synthetic analogs of TCR templates were spiked into every PCR. TCRdb keeps only in-frame clones here, not all; method: immunoSEQ multiplex PCR. The sample holds about 91,000 clones; around 78% are singletons and the top ten take about 8.4%. The data are from a study of PD-L1 blockade in urothelial cancer. Overall study: Blood yielded a median of about 150,000 T cells per sample.

Time point denoted: peripheral blood 6 weeks after treatment start. Urothelial carcinoma, locally advanced or metastatic, affected the patients. Samples were collected from each patient before treatment and during treatment. Each patient gave between 1 and 8 of them in total. The germline CDR1 and CDR2 sequences are LGHNA and YSLEER. The CDR3 extends over 16 amino acids. J gave up 5 bases and V 1 base, and 5 bases lay outside the gene matches. This sequence was found in a man aged 65-85 years with urothelial cancer. The chain joins TRBV4-3 to TRBJ2-5, with 12 positions matching TRBD1. The material sequenced was PBMCs, taken around atezolizumab (anti-PD-L1) treatment. DNA of the CDR3: TGCGCCAGCAGCCAAGCGGGGACAGGGGGCTGGGAGACCCAGTACTTC. Its protein is CASSQAGTGGWETQYF.